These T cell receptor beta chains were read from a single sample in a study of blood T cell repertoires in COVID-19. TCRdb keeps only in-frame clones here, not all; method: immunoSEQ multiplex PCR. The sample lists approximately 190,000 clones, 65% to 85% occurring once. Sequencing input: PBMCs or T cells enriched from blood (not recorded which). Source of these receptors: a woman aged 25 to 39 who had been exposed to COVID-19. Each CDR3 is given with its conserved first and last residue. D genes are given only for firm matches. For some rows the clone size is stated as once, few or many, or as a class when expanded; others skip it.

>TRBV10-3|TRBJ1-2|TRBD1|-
TGTGCCATCAGTGAAGACAGGGCCAACTATGGCTACACCTTC
CAISEDRANYGYTF
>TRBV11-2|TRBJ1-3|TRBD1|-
TGTGCCAGCAGCTACAGGACAGGGGCGGGGGGAAACACCATATATTTT
CASSYRTGAGGNTIYF
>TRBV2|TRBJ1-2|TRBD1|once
TGTGCCAGCAGTGAGGGTGCAGGGGGCCTCTATGGCTACACCTTC
CASSEGAGGLYGYTF
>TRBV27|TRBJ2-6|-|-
TGTGCCAGCAGTTTCAGGTCTGGGGCCAACGTCCTGACTTTC
CASSFRSGANVLTF
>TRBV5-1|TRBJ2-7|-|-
TGCGCCAGCAGCTTCTCGAGGGTTTCCTACGAGCAGTACTTC
CASSFSRVSYEQYF
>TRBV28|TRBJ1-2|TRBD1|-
TGTGCCAGCAACCGGGACAGGTCCTTTTATGGCTACACCTTC
CASNRDRSFYGYTF
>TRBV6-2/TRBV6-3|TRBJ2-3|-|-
TGTGCCAGCAGTTTTACTCCGGACTTCTATGGAACAGATACGCAGTATTTT
CASSFTPDFYGTDTQYF
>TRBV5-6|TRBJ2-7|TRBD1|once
TGTGCCAGCAGCTTGCCGGGACAGATTCAGTACTTC
CASSLPGQIQYF
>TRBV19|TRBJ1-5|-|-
TGTGCCAGTAGAGGGGGCAATCAGCCCCAGCATTTT
CASRGGNQPQHF
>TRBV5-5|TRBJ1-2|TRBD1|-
TGTGCCAGCAGCTTGGACGGACAGGGTTTCGGCTACACCTTC
CASSLDGQGFGYTF
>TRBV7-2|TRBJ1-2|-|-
TGTGCCAGCAGCTTAAATTTCCAGGGCGGCTATGGCTACACCTTC
CASSLNFQGGYGYTF
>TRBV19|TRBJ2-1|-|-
TGTGCCAGTAGTATTAGCCAACTGGGTGAGCAGTTCTTC
CASSISQLGEQFF
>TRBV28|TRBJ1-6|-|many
TGTGCCAACCAGTTGGGGGGTAATTCACCCCTCCACTTT
CANQLGGNSPLHF
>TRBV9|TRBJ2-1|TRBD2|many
TGTGCCAGCAGAGCGAGCGGGGGGGCTGGGAATGAGCAGTTCTTC
CASRASGGAGNEQFF
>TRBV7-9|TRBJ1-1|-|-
TGTGCCAGCAGCCGGACAGTGAACACTGAAGCTTTCTTT
CASSRTVNTEAFF
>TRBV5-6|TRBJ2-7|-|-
TGTGCCAGCAGCTTGGCGGGCAAACGCAAGGGGCCCGACTCCTACGAGCAGTACTTC
CASSLAGKRKGPDSYEQYF
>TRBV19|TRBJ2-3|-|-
TGTGCCAGTAGCCCGGACATAACGGGTACGCAGTATTTT
CASSPDITGTQYF
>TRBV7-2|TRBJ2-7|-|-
TGTGCCAGCAGCGATACTTTACGAATACGCTACGAGCAGTACTTC
CASSDTLRIRYEQYF
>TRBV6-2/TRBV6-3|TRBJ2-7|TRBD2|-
TGTGCCAGCAGCTATAGCGGGTTGTCCTACGAGCAGTACTTC
CASSYSGLSYEQYF
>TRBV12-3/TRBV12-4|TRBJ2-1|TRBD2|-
TGTGCCAGCAAAACCCTAGCGGGGGGGCGTCTGTTCTTC
CASKTLAGGRLFF
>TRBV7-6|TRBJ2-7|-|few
TGTGCCAGCAGCTTAGCGGAAGGGGTTGGCCCCTACGAGCAGTACTTC
CASSLAEGVGPYEQYF
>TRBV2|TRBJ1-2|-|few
TGTGCCAGCGATGCAGGGGCTAACTATGGCTACACCTTC
CASDAGANYGYTF
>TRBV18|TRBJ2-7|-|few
TGTGCCAGCTCACCTACCGGGTACGAGCAGTACTTC
CASSPTGYEQYF
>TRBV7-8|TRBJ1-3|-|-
TGTGCCAGCAGCTCCTACCCCTCTGGAAACACCATATATTTT
CASSSYPSGNTIYF
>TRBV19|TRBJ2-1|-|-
TGTGCCAGTAGGCCGAAGGGGGGGGCCTTCCCTTACAATGAGCAGTTCTTC
CASRPKGGAFPYNEQFF
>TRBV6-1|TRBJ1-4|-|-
TGTGCCAGCAGTGAGACGGCGGCAACTAATGAAAAACTGTTTTTT
CASSETAATNEKLFF
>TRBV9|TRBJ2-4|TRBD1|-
TGTGCCAGCAGCCCACCCCGGACAGGGGGGGCTGAGGACATTCAGTACTTC
CASSPPRTGGAEDIQYF
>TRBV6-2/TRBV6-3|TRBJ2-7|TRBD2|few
TGTGCCAGCAGCACCGGACTAGCGGGGGGCTGGTTCGACGAGCAGTACTTC
CASSTGLAGGWFDEQYF
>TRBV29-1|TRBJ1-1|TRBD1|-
TGCAGCGTAAATCACAGGGGCACGAACACTGAAGCTTTCTTT
CSVNHRGTNTEAFF
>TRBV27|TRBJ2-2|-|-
TGTGCCAGCAGTTTAAGGGTCTCGGGGGGCCTGCCCGGGGAGCTGTTTTTT
CASSLRVSGGLPGELFF
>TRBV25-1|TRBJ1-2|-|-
TGTGCCAGCAGTGAATCGCAGGGTCGGAGCTATGGCTACACCTTC
CASSESQGRSYGYTF
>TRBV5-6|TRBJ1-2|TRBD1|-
TGTGCCAGCAGCTGGGCGGGACAGGGGTATGGCTACACCTTC
CASSWAGQGYGYTF
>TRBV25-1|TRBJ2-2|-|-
TGTGCCAGCAGCAGGCCCAACACCGGGGAGCTGTTTTTT
CASSRPNTGELFF
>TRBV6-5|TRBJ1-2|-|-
TGTGCCAGCAGTTATTACCTCCCCGAAGGAGAAGTGATCTACACCTTC
CASSYYLPEGEVIYTF
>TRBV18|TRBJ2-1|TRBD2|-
TGTGCCAGCTCGCCTCCTAGCGGGGGCGCTTATTTTGAGCAGTTCTTC
CASSPPSGGAYFEQFF
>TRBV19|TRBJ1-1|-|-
TGTGCCAGTAGTAATCCGGGAGTGGGCACTGAAGCTTTCTTT
CASSNPGVGTEAFF
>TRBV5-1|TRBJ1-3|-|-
TGCGCCAGCAGCTTTTCCGCTAGCTCTGGAAACACCATATATTTT
CASSFSASSGNTIYF
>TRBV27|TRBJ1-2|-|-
TGTGCCAGCAGTTTATCGAACAGAGCTAACTATGGCTACACCTTC
CASSLSNRANYGYTF
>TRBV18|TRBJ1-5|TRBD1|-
TGTGCCAGCTCACCACCAGGGGAACGACAGGGTCGGAATCAGCCCCAGCATTTT
CASSPPGERQGRNQPQHF
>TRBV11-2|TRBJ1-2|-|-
TGTGCCAGCAGCTTAGCGAGAGGCTATGGCTACACCTTC
CASSLARGYGYTF
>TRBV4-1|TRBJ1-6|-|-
TGCGCCAGCAGCCAAGATTCGGGACTGCCAAATTCACCCCTCCACTTT
CASSQDSGLPNSPLHF
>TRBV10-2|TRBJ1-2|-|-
TGCGCCAGCAGTGATAGAACAGGGTCGTCCTATGGCTACACCTTC
CASSDRTGSSYGYTF
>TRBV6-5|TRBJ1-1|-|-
TGTGCCAGCAGTTACGGGGGGATAAGAAACACTGAAGCTTTCTTT
CASSYGGIRNTEAFF
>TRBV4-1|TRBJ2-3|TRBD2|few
TGCGCCAGCAGCCAAGACTCTAGCGGGGGGGGAACTCCACAGTATTTT
CASSQDSSGGGTPQYF
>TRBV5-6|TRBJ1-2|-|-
TGTGCCAGCAGCTTGGATGGGACTGACTATGGCTACACCTTC
CASSLDGTDYGYTF